Below, 27 T cell receptor beta chains from the same sample are listed, as sequenced in a study of OX40 agonist ivuxolimab in advanced cancers. Assay used: immunoSEQ multiplex PCR; TCRdb lists only in-frame clones, some missing. This sample yields 60,000 to 75,000 clones, of which 85% to 90% are seen a single time; 6% to 7.5% belongs to the top ten. This sample comprised CD4+ or CD8+ T cells sorted from blood, obtained in a trial of the OX40 agonist ivuxolimab. These receptors were taken from an adult with an advanced solid tumor such as melanoma, head and neck, liver or kidney cancer.

The chain's CDR3 is CASSIQGWETQYF. CDR3 bases: TGTGCCAGCAGTATACAGGGTTGGGAGACCCAGTACTTC. The V and J genes are TRBV2 and TRBJ2-5, with D possibly TRBD1 on 6 matching bases. The CDR3 runs 13 residues. Germline values: CDR1 SNHLY, CDR2 FYNNEI. V lost 5 bases, J lost 5 bases, and 12 bases lay in between.

This clone was seen a few times. The V and J genes are TRBV5-4 and TRBJ2-1; tentative D call: TRBD1 (5 bases). CDR3 length: 15 amino acids. The germline gives CDR1 SGHNT, CDR2 YYREEE (reference sequence). V was trimmed by 0 bases and J by 7 bases, leaving 14 bases between them. CDR3: CASSLDHSKGNEQFF. DNA for the CDR3: TGTGCCAGCAGCTTGGACCATAGTAAGGGGAATGAGCAGTTCTTC.

V and J are TRBV30 and TRBJ1-3; TRBD1 matches at 11 bases. V shed 5 bases and J 3 bases; nucleotides not matched to a gene: 6. Looked up from germline, CDR1 is GTSNPN and CDR2 is SVGIG (reference sequence). The CDR3 totals 15 residues. CDR3 bases: TGTGCCTGGCACCGGGACAGGGGGATTGGAAACACCATATATTTT. This gives the protein CAWHRDRGIGNTIYF.

The gene calls are TRBV5-1 and TRBJ1-6; TRBD1 matches at 7 bases. The germline gives CDR1 SGHRS, CDR2 YFSETQ. Unmatched junction bases numbered 3, after V lost 3 bases and J lost 6 bases. This CDR3 contains 14 residues. The CDR3 DNA follows: TGCGCCAGCAGCTACGGGACAGCTAATTCACCCCTCCACTTT. This gives the protein CASSYGTANSPLHF.

Notes on this clone: One end of the junction varies from germline; a read error may be responsible. This chain connects TRBV4-2 to TRBJ2-7; possible D gene TRBD2, 6 bases. The CDR3 sequence is 15 residues long. The germline gives CDR1 LGHNA, CDR2 YNFKEQ. CDR3 amino acids: CASNQPLGVREEQYF. Written as DNA, the CDR3 is TGTGCCAGCAACCAACCTTTGGGCGTACGGGAGGAGCAGTACTTC.

The chain uses TRBV5-1 and TRBJ1-3; the D gene is possibly TRBD1 (6 bases). CDR1 SGHRS and CDR2 YFSETQ come from the germline V gene. With 5 bases removed from V and 4 bases from J, the gap between germline ends came to 13 bases. The length of the CDR3 is 14 residues. This chain's CDR3 is CASSDPGQGNTIYF. Written as DNA, the CDR3 is TGCGCCAGCAGTGACCCAGGACAGGGAAACACCATATATTTT.

J is TRBJ1-2 and V is TRBV9; TRBD1 agrees at 7 bases. CDR3 size: 16 residues. Trimming took 4 bases from V and 3 from J; bases not matched to a gene: 12. Germline V gene data show CDR1 as SGDLS and CDR2 as YYNGEE. CDR3 region: CASSPSGGGRDYGYTF. The DNA for the CDR3 is TGTGCCAGCAGCCCCAGCGGAGGGGGCAGGGACTATGGCTACACCTTC. Full variable domain (remainder filled in from reference TRBV9 and TRBJ1-2): DSGVTQTPKHLITATGQRVTLRCSPRSGDLSVYWYQQSLDQGLQFLIQYYNGEERAKGNILERFSAQQFPDLHSELNLSSLELGDSALYFCASSPSGGGRDYGYTFGSGTRLTVV.

The V and J genes are TRBV7-2 and TRBJ2-4; D uncertain. The CDR3 extends over 14 amino acids. V was pared by 3 bases and J by 1 base, with 7 bases between. Germline CDR1 is SGHTA and CDR2 is FQGNSA. The CDR3 region is CASSLVVAKNIQYF. CDR3 DNA sequence: TGTGCCAGCAGCTTGGTGGTTGCCAAAAACATTCAGTACTTC. Full variable domain (rest looked up from reference TRBV7-2 and TRBJ2-4): GAGVSQSPSNKVTEKGKDVELRCDPISGHTALYWYRQSLGQGLEFLIYFQGNSAPDKSGLPSDRFSAERTGGSVSTLTIQRTQQEDSAVYLCASSLVVAKNIQYFGAGTRLSVL.

The rearrangement links TRBV18 to TRBJ2-2; TRBD1 matches 8 bases. The CDR3 runs to 21 residues. The V segment lost 4 bases and the J segment 6 bases; nucleotides outside the gene matches: 25. Germline lookup yields CDR1 KGHSH and CDR2 LQKENI. The CDR3 DNA is TGTGCCAGCTCACTTTGGACGGGGACAGGCCGCGCTAGGGGATACGCCGGGGAGCTGTTTTTT. This gives the protein CASSLWTGTGRARGYAGELFF.

The V and J genes are TRBV7-2 and TRBJ2-4; the D gene is possibly TRBD2 (7 bases). V shed 5 bases and J shed 3 bases, with 17 bases lying between them. The length of the CDR3 is 16 residues. The germline V gene has CDR1 SGHTA and CDR2 FQGNSA. The CDR3 DNA sequence: TGTGCCAGCAGCCGGAGAGCAGGGGACTACAAAAACATTCAGTACTTC. Its protein product is CASSRRAGDYKNIQYF.

The gene calls are TRBV4-1 and TRBJ2-4; D gene unclear. The CDR3 is made up of 17 amino acids. Between the trimmed V and J ends, which lost 0 bases and 0 bases, there was a span of 12 bases. Germline V gene data show CDR1 as MGHRA and CDR2 as YSYEKL. The CDR3 loop is CASSQEANGPAKNIQYF. CDR3 coding DNA: TGCGCCAGCAGCCAAGAGGCAAACGGCCCAGCCAAAAACATTCAGTACTTC.

This clone appeared once. This rearrangement joins TRBV7-3 to TRBJ2-3; 13 bases align to TRBD2. Trimming removed 5 bases from V and 3 bases from J; junction bases left unmatched: 2. Germline V gene lookup returns CDR1 SGHTA and CDR2 FQGTGA. The CDR3 runs to 15 residues. The CDR3 spells CASSRTSGRTDTQYF. The CDR3 coding sequence is TGTGCCAGCAGCCGGACTAGCGGGAGAACAGATACGCAGTATTTT. The full variable domain, completed using reference TRBV7-3 and TRBJ2-3, is GAGVSQTPSNKVTEKGKYVELRCDPISGHTALYWYRQSLGQGPEFLIYFQGTGAADDSGLPNDRFFAVRPEGSVSTLKIQRTERGDSAVYLCASSRTSGRTDTQYFGPGTRLTVL.

The J gene is TRBJ2-7, the V gene TRBV10-3, with 14 positions matching TRBD2. V lost 3 bases and J lost 4; bases outside the gene matches: 5. This CDR3 has 16 residues. Germline V gives CDR1 ENHRY, CDR2 SYGVKD. The CDR3 DNA follows: TGTGCCATCAGTGATAGGACTAGCGGGAGGTCGTACGAGCAGTACTTC. Its protein is CAISDRTSGRSYEQYF.

The V call is TRBV2, the J call TRBJ1-1; 8 bases match TRBD1. This CDR3 region has 15 residues. V trimming: 2 bases; J trimming: 1 base; junction bases outside the gene matches: 3. Looked up from germline, CDR1 is SNHLY and CDR2 is FYNNEI. The CDR3 spells CASSEIGTGNTEAFF. CDR3 sequence (DNA): TGTGCCAGCAGTGAAATCGGGACAGGGAACACTGAAGCTTTCTTT. The full variable domain, with the rest looked up from reference TRBV2 and TRBJ1-1, is EPEVTQTPSHQVTQMGQEVILRCVPISNHLYFYWYRQILGQKVEFLVSFYNNEISEKSEIFDDQFSVERPDGSNFTLKIRSTKLEDSAMYFCASSEIGTGNTEAFFGQGTRLTVV.

This sequence joins TRBV7-9 and TRBJ1-1; possible D gene TRBD1, 5 bases. CDR3 length equals 14 residues. Trimming took off 4 bases at V and 1 base at J, with 10 bases between the two ends. Per germline, CDR1 SEHNR and CDR2 FQNEAQ (reference sequence). In DNA, the CDR3 is TGTGCCAGCAGCTCGGCCGGGGGGAACACTGAAGCTTTCTTT. It is translated as CASSSAGGNTEAFF.

By sample share, this clone is medium-sized. This chain links TRBV27 with TRBJ2-7; D remains ambiguous. The CDR3 is made up of 17 amino acids. V was trimmed by 0 bases and J by 6 bases, leaving 21 bases between them. Germline V CDR1 and CDR2: MNHEY, SMNVEV (reference sequence). CDR3 coding DNA: TGTGCCAGCAGTTTATCCTTTCTGCCCCAGTCGGGTCGCGAGCAGTACTTC. It translates to CASSLSFLPQSGREQYF.

This clone was observed a single time. The chain is built from TRBV27 and TRBJ1-5, with D uncertain. V shed 9 bases and J shed 2 bases, with 14 bases lying between them. Germline V gene data show CDR1 as MNHEY and CDR2 as SMNVEV (reference sequence). This CDR3 region has 14 residues. The CDR3, as DNA: TGTGCCAGTGGCCCCTCCCTGGGCAATCAGCCCCAGCATTTT. It encodes CASGPSLGNQPQHF.

The chain couples TRBV4-1 to TRBJ2-2; 8 nucleotides agree with TRBD1. Trimming at V came to 4 bases and at J to 1 base, leaving 5 bases not matched to a gene. Germline lookup yields CDR1 MGHRA and CDR2 YSYEKL. This CDR3 comprises 16 residues. The DNA for the CDR3 is TGCGCCAGCAGCCCCTGGACAGGGATGAACACCGGGGAGCTGTTTTTT. It yields the protein CASSPWTGMNTGELFF.

This clone was picked up one time. The chain carries TRBV5-6 and TRBJ1-1; D is ambiguous. CDR1 and CDR2 (germline): SGHDT, YYEEEE. The CDR3 runs to 13 residues. The V and J ends lost 4 bases and 4 bases respectively, with 11 bases between them. The CDR3 loop is CASSLGESTEAFF. The DNA for the CDR3 is TGTGCCAGCAGCCTTGGCGAGAGCACTGAAGCTTTCTTT.

The chain combines TRBV5-6 with TRBJ2-3; tentatively, D is TRBD2 (6 bases). V lost 1 base to trimming and J lost 4 bases, with 16 bases between them. The CDR3 totals 16 residues. Germline CDR1 SGHDT, CDR2 YYEEEE. CDR3 amino acids: CASSLKSAREADTQYF. In DNA, the CDR3 is TGTGCCAGCAGCTTGAAATCGGCTAGGGAGGCAGATACGCAGTATTTT.

V and J are TRBV5-1 and TRBJ2-1; D ambiguous. The CDR3 extends over 15 amino acids. Deletions cut 0 bases from V and 0 bases from J, with 7 bases between. The V gene's germline CDR1 is SGHRS and CDR2 YFSETQ. The CDR3 coding sequence is TGCGCCAGCAGCTTGGACTCCTCCTCCTACAATGAGCAGTTCTTC. This gives the protein CASSLDSSSYNEQFF.

The CDR3 spells CASKRGSGTPIYEQYF. CDR3 DNA sequence: TGTGCCAGTAAGAGGGGGTCCGGGACACCGATCTACGAGCAGTACTTC. The genes are TRBV27 and TRBJ2-7, with a weak D call TRBD1 (6 bases). The CDR3 runs 16 residues. The germline gives CDR1 MNHEY, CDR2 SMNVEV (reference sequence). V lost 9 bases to trimming and J lost 3 bases, with 24 bases between them.

The chain has TRBV10-3 and TRBJ2-5; no firm D call. Germline CDR1 and CDR2: ENHRY and SYGVKD. V was clipped by 1 base and J by 1 base, with 7 bases between them. CDR3 length: 14 residues. The CDR3 region has the DNA TGTGCCATCAGTGAGTTCCCAGTCCAAGAGACCCAGTACTTC. It translates to CAISEFPVQETQYF.

The CDR3 is CASSPRWAEQFF. The CDR3 DNA sequence: TGTGCCAGCAGCCCCCGTTGGGCTGAGCAGTTCTTC. The chain joins TRBV11-3 to TRBJ2-1; D uncertain. The CDR3 totals 12 residues. Germline CDR1 reads SGHNT; CDR2 reads YENEEA. Trimming shortened V by 5 bases and J by 9 bases, and 11 bases separated the two germline ends. Complete variable domain (other parts from reference TRBV11-3 and TRBJ2-1): EAGVVQSPRYKIIEKKQPVAFWCNPISGHNTLYWYLQNLGQGPELLIRYENEEAVDDSQLPKDRFSAERLKGVDSTLKIQPAELGDSAVYLCASSPRWAEQFFGPGTRLTVL.

This clone was detected once. The chain uses TRBV7-3 and TRBJ1-2; 9 bases are a match to TRBD1. The V gene end was trimmed by 3 bases and the J gene end by 2 bases; junction bases not matched to a gene: 4. The germline CDR1 and CDR2 sequences are SGHTA and FQGTGA. CDR3 length equals 15 residues. The CDR3 DNA sequence: TGTGCCAGCAGCTTGAGGGGACAGGGAAACTATGGCTACACCTTC. This gives the protein CASSLRGQGNYGYTF.

The chain carries TRBV5-1 and TRBJ2-5; TRBD2 matches at 7 bases. Germline CDR1 SGHRS, CDR2 YFSETQ. The CDR3 contains 16 residues. The V and J ends lost 6 bases and 3 bases, in that order; junction bases with no gene match: 14. Written as DNA, the CDR3 is TGCGCCAGCACCTATCAAGGAACTAGCGAGGAAGAGACCCAGTACTTC. Translating it yields CASTYQGTSEEETQYF.

As concerns this clone: At one end, the junction sequence differs from germline, possibly due to a read error. In the same sample, other DNA sequences code for this CDR3. The chain joins TRBV7-3 to TRBJ2-7, with D unresolved. The CDR3 totals 13 residues. The V gene's germline CDR1 is SGHTA and CDR2 FQGTGA. The CDR3 sequence: CASSLSWGYEQYF. The CDR3, as DNA: TGCGCCAGCAGCCTATCTTGGGGCTACGAGCAGTACTTC.